A selection of T cell receptor beta chains follows, all from one sample in a study of blood T cells in healthy people across ages. Each CDR3 protein gets one entry after TCRdb re-called the 5' RACE reads with MiXCR. Altogether 550,000 to 600,000 distinct CDR3 sequences are present, approximately 30% being singletons, with the ten largest covering 18%. Sequencing was done on a sample of blood. These receptors were taken from a woman aged 70 to 79 in good health. The CDR3 runs from the conserved cysteine through the conserved F or W. A D gene is named only where the DNA matches it firmly. Some rows have no size entry. The others give once, few or many, or a class for an expanded clone.

v_gene	j_gene	d_gene	abundance	CDR3aa	CDR3nt
TRBV7-2	TRBJ2-3	TRBD2	NA	CASSLELAGARDTQYF	TGTGCCAGCAGCTTGGAACTAGCGGGGGCCAGGGATACGCAGTATTTT
TRBV15	TRBJ1-1	NA	NA	CATSSKGGTEAFF	TGTGCCACCAGCAGTAAGGGCGGAACTGAAGCTTTCTTT
TRBV5-1	TRBJ2-3	TRBD2	NA	CASSLLAGSADTQYF	TGCGCCAGCAGCTTGTTAGCGGGGAGCGCAGATACGCAGTATTTT
TRBV7-2	TRBJ2-3	TRBD1	NA	CASSSDRVNTQYF	TGTGCCAGCAGCTCCGACAGGGTGAATACGCAGTATTTT
TRBV4-3	TRBJ2-7	TRBD2	few	CASSQDRKRGPHEQYF	TGCGCCAGCAGCCAAGATAGAAAGCGGGGCCCGCACGAGCAGTACTTC
TRBV6-1	TRBJ1-3	TRBD1	NA	CASSGTTGTSSGNTIYF	TGTGCCAGCAGTGGGACGACAGGGACCAGCTCTGGAAACACCATATATTTT
TRBV4-1	TRBJ1-2	NA	NA	CASSQNPQLLYGYTF	TGCGCCAGCAGCCAAAACCCCCAACTTCTTTATGGCTACACCTTC
TRBV7-2	TRBJ2-5	TRBD2	NA	CASSSRGLAGGGYQETQYF	TGTGCCAGCAGCTCCCGAGGACTAGCGGGGGGCGGGTACCAAGAGACCCAGTACTTC
TRBV10-3	TRBJ2-5	TRBD1	NA	CAISESMDRGETQHF	TGTGCCATCAGTGAGTCGATGGACAGGGGGGAGACCCAGCACTTC
TRBV15	TRBJ2-4	TRBD2	NA	CATSRDGGGRGNSIQYF	TGTGCCACCAGCAGAGATGGGGGGGGAAGGGGCAATAGCATTCAGTACTTC
TRBV24-1	TRBJ1-5	NA	NA	CATSDQGRNQPQHF	TGTGCCACCAGTGACCAGGGGCGCAATCAGCCCCAGCATTTT
TRBV11-2	TRBJ2-2	NA	NA	CASSLHREGTGELFF	TGTGCCAGCAGCTTGCACAGGGAGGGAACCGGGGAGCTGTTTTTT
TRBV9	TRBJ1-2	NA	NA	CASSVDKDYGYTF	TGTGCCAGCAGCGTAGACAAGGACTATGGCTACACCTTC
TRBV7-2	TRBJ2-1	NA	NA	CAGSLVGAGEQFF	TGTGCCGGCAGCTTAGTTGGGGCGGGTGAGCAGTTCTTC
TRBV5-1	TRBJ2-2	NA	NA	CASSTGRSGELFF	TGCGCCAGCAGCACGGGGAGATCCGGGGAGCTGTTTTTT
TRBV7-2	TRBJ2-1	NA	NA	CASSLVTEQFF	TGTGCCAGCAGCTTAGTGACTGAGCAGTTCTTC
TRBV2	TRBJ2-3	NA	NA	CASTYGASTDTQYF	TGTGCCAGCACATACGGGGCAAGCACAGATACGCAGTATTTT
TRBV29-1	TRBJ1-1	NA	NA	CTTGTEAFF	TGCACCACCGGGACTGAAGCTTTCTTT
TRBV20-1	TRBJ1-2	TRBD1	NA	CSAPWAGTGYGYTF	TGCAGTGCCCCATGGGCCGGGACAGGCTATGGCTACACCTTC
TRBV15	TRBJ2-1	TRBD2	NA	CATSRTSHYNEQFF	TGTGCCACCAGCAGGACTAGCCACTACAATGAGCAGTTCTTC
TRBV12-3/TRBV12-4	TRBJ2-1	NA	few	CASSFTWRGPHNEQFF	TGTGCCAGCAGTTTTACTTGGCGGGGGCCCCACAATGAACAGTTCTTC
TRBV2	TRBJ2-1	NA	NA	CASSEPGSKVGNEQFF	TGTGCCAGCAGTGAACCCGGTAGCAAGGTCGGCAATGAGCAGTTCTTC
TRBV7-9	TRBJ1-4	NA	few	CASSLGNYQRNGKLFF	TGTGCCAGCAGCTTAGGGAACTATCAGCGTAATGGAAAACTGTTTTTT
TRBV20-1	TRBJ2-5	NA	few	CSARDSRGGGHGETQYF	TGCAGTGCTAGAGATTCGAGAGGGGGGGGGCATGGAGAGACCCAGTACTTC
TRBV5-1	TRBJ2-1	TRBD2	NA	CASSAGTSGGTSSYNEQFF	TGCGCCAGCAGCGCCGGGACTAGCGGGGGGACGAGCTCCTACAATGAGCAGTTCTTC
TRBV7-2	TRBJ2-3	NA	few	CASSRNRGTYRGDTQYF	TGTGCCAGCAGCCGAAACCGAGGGACGTATCGGGGGGATACGCAGTATTTT
TRBV6-2/TRBV6-3	TRBJ2-2	NA	NA	CASSYYIGRNTGELFF	TGTGCCAGCAGTTACTATATAGGCCGGAACACCGGGGAGCTGTTTTTT
TRBV7-9	TRBJ1-1	TRBD1	NA	CASSSQGGDREAFF	TGTGCCAGCAGCTCACAGGGGGGGGACCGTGAAGCTTTCTTT
TRBV4-2	TRBJ2-5	NA	NA	CASSQEGQTQYF	TGTGCCAGCAGCCAAGAGGGGCAGACCCAGTACTTC
TRBV9	TRBJ1-4	NA	few	CASSVEQINEKLFF	TGTGCCAGCAGCGTAGAACAGATTAATGAAAAACTGTTTTTT
TRBV7-3	TRBJ2-1	NA	few	CASSPMGGSNEQFF	TGTGCCAGCAGCCCAATGGGGGGAAGCAATGAGCAGTTCTTC
TRBV4-1	TRBJ1-4	NA	few	CASSQDSTGLFF	TGCGCCAGCAGCCAAGACTCTACAGGGCTGTTTTTT
TRBV6-1	TRBJ1-4	NA	few	CASRGTQDLFF	TGTGCCAGCAGGGGGACGCAGGATCTGTTTTTT
TRBV6-6	TRBJ2-7	TRBD1	few	CASSGTGSEGQYF	TGTGCCAGCAGTGGGACAGGATCGGAAGGGCAGTACTTC
TRBV18	TRBJ1-1	TRBD1	few	CASSPQADRGNAFF	TGTGCCAGCTCACCCCAAGCGGACAGGGGGAATGCTTTCTTT
TRBV12-3/TRBV12-4	TRBJ2-4	NA	NA	CASSLQDIQYF	TGTGCCAGCAGTTTACAAGACATTCAGTACTTC
TRBV5-1	TRBJ2-5	TRBD2	NA	CASTNVVAGGATQYF	TGCGCCAGCACGAACGTAGTAGCGGGGGGGGCGACCCAGTACTTC